The 30 T cell receptor beta chains below all came from one sample that was sequenced in a study of T-cell memory formation after mild COVID-19. Each CDR3 protein gets one entry after TCRdb re-called the 5' RACE reads with MiXCR. This table has around 340,000 distinct CDR3 sequences, over 10% appearing once. Source material: PBMCs or a T cell subset sorted from them (not recorded which). The receptors were sampled from a man aged 18 to 29 who had mild COVID-19 (a few samples of this study predate the infection). Cell type and time point are not known.

In this sample, this clonotype turned up a few times. The chain uses TRBV20-1 and TRBJ2-2; 12 positions match TRBD2. The CDR3 sequence is 16 residues long. Trimming at V came to 0 bases and at J to 5 bases, leaving 4 bases not matched to a gene. Germline V gene lookup returns CDR1 DFQATT and CDR2 SNEGSKA (reference sequence). The CDR3 DNA reads TGCAGTGCTAGAGACCGACTAGCGGGGGAAACCGGGGAGCTGTTTTTT. As protein: CSARDRLAGETGELFF.

This chain uses TRBV12-3 or TRBV12-4 with TRBJ1-2; D is possibly TRBD1 (5 bases). This CDR3 region has 13 residues. V was cut by 6 bases and J by 8 bases, with 16 bases left in between. DNA for the CDR3: TGTGCCAGCAGAACTACCGGGACGGACGGCTACACCTTC. Protein sequence: CASRTTGTDGYTF.

The chain uses TRBV10-3 and TRBJ2-5; 7 positions match TRBD2. The CDR3 loop spans 15 amino acids. CDR1 and CDR2 from the germline V gene are ENHRY and SYGVKD. V was clipped by 0 bases and J by 5 bases; unmatched bases: 6. The CDR3 loop is CAISESGAGYETQYF. The CDR3 bases are TGTGCCATCAGTGAGTCTGGAGCGGGGTATGAGACCCAGTACTTC.

Many counts were recorded for this clonotype. The chain couples TRBV14 to TRBJ1-1, with TRBD1 matching over 7 bases. With 4 bases clipped from V and 10 bases from J, the junction kept 15 bases outside the gene matches. This CDR3 region has 15 residues. Germline V gives CDR1 SGHDN, CDR2 FVKESK. CDR3 region: CASSRGTANYASAFF. CDR3 coding DNA: TGTGCCAGCAGCCGAGGGACAGCGAACTACGCCTCAGCTTTCTTT.

The gene calls are TRBV12-3 or TRBV12-4 and TRBJ2-1; D remains ambiguous. This CDR3 contains 10 residues. V dropped 0 bases and J dropped 13 bases, with 4 bases sitting between them. CDR3 amino acids: CASSLAHQFF. The CDR3 DNA is TGTGCCAGCAGTTTAGCCCATCAGTTCTTC.

This clonotype was counted many times. The CDR3 protein is CASSPPAGTGITDTQYF. The CDR3 nucleotides read TGTGCCAGCTCACCACCCGCCGGGACAGGGATCACAGATACGCAGTATTTT. This chain links TRBV18 with TRBJ2-3; 9 nucleotides match TRBD1. The CDR3 spans 17 residues. In germline, CDR1 is KGHSH, CDR2 LQKENI. V lost 0 bases and J lost 2; bases outside the gene matches: 6. The full variable domain, completed using reference TRBV18 and TRBJ2-3, is NAGVMQNPRHLVRRRGQEARLRCSPMKGHSHVYWYRQLPEEGLKFMVYLQKENIIDESGMPKERFSAEFPKEGPSILRIQQVVRGDSAAYFCASSPPAGTGITDTQYFGPGTRLTVL.

This clonotype has more than one count but fewer than ten. This rearrangement joins TRBV12-3 or TRBV12-4 to TRBJ2-5; D tentatively reads TRBD1 or TRBD2 (5 bases each). This CDR3 comprises 14 residues. V lost 4 bases, J lost 7 bases, and 16 bases lay in between. The CDR3 sequence: CASSSRDGAGTQYF. The CDR3 nucleotides read TGTGCCAGCAGTTCCCGGGACGGGGCAGGGACCCAGTACTTC.

CDR3: CASSLEGQFNEQFF. Written as DNA, the CDR3 is TGCGCCAGCAGCTTGGAAGGGCAGTTCAATGAGCAGTTCTTC. The V and J genes are TRBV5-1 and TRBJ2-1; D is undetermined. The ends were cut back, 0 bases at V and 6 bases at J, with 10 bases in the middle. The CDR3 spans 14 residues. From germline, CDR1 is SGHRS and CDR2 YFSETQ.

This clonotype was recorded a few times. This chain uses TRBV14 with TRBJ1-6; tentatively, D is TRBD1 (6 bases). Germline CDR1 reads SGHDN; CDR2 reads FVKESK. With 4 bases removed from V and 15 bases from J, the gap between germline ends came to 19 bases. This CDR3 is built from 14 residues. For the CDR3, the DNA is TGTGCCAGCAGCCGATTAGGTACAGGGACGCTCCTCCACTTT. Its translation is CASSRLGTGTLLHF. The variable domain in full, with the rest retrieved from reference TRBV14 and TRBJ1-6, is EAGVTQFPSHSVIEKGQTVTLRCDPISGHDNLYWYRRVMGKEIKFLLHFVKESKQDESGMPNNRFLAERTGGTYSTLKVQPAELEDSGVYFCASSRLGTGTLLHFGNGTRLTVT.

V gene TRBV7-2 combines with J gene TRBJ1-1; perhaps TRBD1 as D (5 bases). Trimming stripped 0 bases from V and 10 bases from J, with 12 bases between. The CDR3 covers 13 residues. In germline, CDR1 is SGHTA, CDR2 FQGNSA. The CDR3 DNA sequence: TGTGCCAGCAGCTTAGCGCTAGGGGACGGAGCTTTCTTT. This translates into CASSLALGDGAFF.

The sample holds a few counts of this clonotype. V gene TRBV4-3 combines with J gene TRBJ1-2; no reliable D call. The germline V gene encodes CDR1 LGHNA and CDR2 YSLEER. The CDR3 is 13 residues long. V lost 4 bases and J 13 bases, leaving 19 bases between the germline ends. CDR3 in amino acids: CASSPGFDDLRTF. The CDR3 coding sequence is TGCGCCAGCAGCCCCGGATTTGACGACTTGCGCACCTTC.

The chain joins TRBV5-1 to TRBJ1-2; TRBD1 matches at 7 bases. Germline V CDR1 and CDR2: SGHRS, YFSETQ. V shed 7 bases, J shed 7 bases, and the junction held 10 bases outside the gene matches. CDR3 length equals 13 residues. The CDR3 region is CASGTSGDSGYTF. In nucleotides, the CDR3 is TGCGCCAGCGGAACCTCAGGGGACAGTGGCTACACCTTC.

The chain joins TRBV11-2 to TRBJ1-2, with D uncertain. The CDR3 runs to 14 residues. Germline CDR1 is SGHAT and CDR2 is FQNNGV. V lost 4 bases, J lost 8 bases, and 17 bases lay in between. CDR3 nucleotide sequence: TGTGCCAGCAGCTCGGACGCATTAAACGGGGGCTACACCTTC. Its translation is CASSSDALNGGYTF.

The genes are TRBV3-1 and TRBJ1-2; D is ambiguous. In germline, CDR1 is LGHDT, CDR2 YNNKEL (reference sequence). The CDR3 is 13 amino acids. Trimming cost V 5 bases and J 6 bases, with 13 bases left between them. The CDR3 spells CASSFGLRDGYTF. Here the CDR3 DNA reads TGTGCCAGCAGCTTCGGACTGAGAGATGGCTACACCTTC. The full variable domain, its missing parts supplied by reference TRBV3-1 and TRBJ1-2, is DTAVSQTPKYLVTQMGNDKSIKCEQNLGHDTMYWYKQDSKKFLKIMFSYNNKELIINETVPNRFSPKSPDKAHLNLHINSLELGDSAVYFCASSFGLRDGYTFGSGTRLTVV.

The chain employs TRBV2 and TRBJ1-1; TRBD1 might be the D (5 bases). The CDR3 has 15 residues. The V gene's germline CDR1 is SNHLY and CDR2 FYNNEI. Trimming cost V 5 bases and J 1 base, with 14 bases left between them. In DNA, the CDR3 is TGTGCCAGCAGTCCAAACGGGGCAGAGAACACTGAAGCTTTCTTT. This translates into CASSPNGAENTEAFF.

This clonotype was found many times. The chain recombines TRBV3-1 with TRBJ2-7; D unresolved. Per germline, CDR1 LGHDT and CDR2 YNNKEL (reference sequence). The V gene lost 1 base and the J gene lost 0 bases, with 7 bases spanning the gap. This CDR3 comprises 14 residues. The CDR3, as DNA: TGTGCCAGCAGCCAAGTTCCGGCCTCCTACGAGCAGTACTTC. Translating gives CASSQVPASYEQYF.

This chain uses TRBV28 with TRBJ2-7; D remains ambiguous. Trimming left V 5 bases short and J 3 bases short, with 11 bases between. CDR3 length: 13 residues. Germline CDR1 MDHEN, CDR2 SYDVKM. In nucleotides, the CDR3 is TGTGCCAGCAGTGGACCGATGAACTACGAGCAGTACGTC. It translates to CASSGPMNYEQYV.

This clonotype has more than one count but fewer than ten. The chain combines TRBV5-6 with TRBJ1-4; D is possibly TRBD1 (5 bases). V was cut by 0 bases and J by 13 bases, with 10 bases left in between. The CDR3 covers 12 residues. Germline loops: CDR1 SGHDT, CDR2 YYEEEE. The CDR3 DNA is TGTGCCAGCAGCTTGGAGGGACGCGCACTGTTTTTT. Protein product: CASSLEGRALFF.

In this sample, this clonotype turned up a few times. V is TRBV10-3 and J is TRBJ2-2, with 8 nucleotides matching TRBD1. Trimming at V came to 2 bases and at J to 6 bases, leaving 8 bases not matched to a gene. CDR3 length: 16 residues. In germline, CDR1 is ENHRY, CDR2 SYGVKD. CDR3 loop: CAISEPGMTGAGELFF. CDR3 DNA sequence: TGTGCCATCAGTGAGCCAGGGATGACAGGGGCCGGGGAGCTGTTTTTT.

CDR3 nucleotides: TGCGCCAGCAGCCTGGGGGGAACGGGAGATACGCAGTATTTT. It codes for CASSLGGTGDTQYF. V usage is TRBV5-1 and J usage is TRBJ2-3, with a weak D call TRBD2 (6 bases). The CDR3 is 14 residues long. Germline values: CDR1 SGHRS, CDR2 YFSETQ. V lost 4 bases and J 5 bases, leaving 14 bases between the germline ends.

This clonotype was picked up a small number of times. The chain recombines TRBV6-2 or TRBV6-3 with TRBJ2-7; tentatively, D is TRBD2 (6 bases). Trimming removed 2 bases from V and 5 bases from J, with 13 bases in between. The germline V gene has CDR1 MNHEY and CDR2 SVGEGT. The CDR3 covers 14 residues. CDR3 amino acids: CASSYGGWANEQYV. The CDR3, as DNA: TGTGCCAGCAGTTACGGAGGGTGGGCGAACGAGCAGTACGTC.

This clonotype showed up just once. J is TRBJ2-1 and V is TRBV20-1; 12 nucleotides line up with TRBD2. V was pared by 4 bases and J by 4 bases, with 17 bases of the junction left unmatched. This CDR3 has 19 amino acids. The germline CDR1 and CDR2 sequences are DFQATT and SNEGSKA (reference sequence). CDR3 nucleotides: TGCAGTGCTATCCTCGTCTGGACTAGCGGGGCCCCCGGGTACAATGAGCAGTTCTTC. Its translation: CSAILVWTSGAPGYNEQFF.

V is TRBV7-9 and J is TRBJ1-1, with D possibly TRBD1 on 5 matching bases. The CDR3 is 15 residues long. Germline CDR1 SEHNR, CDR2 FQNEAQ (reference sequence). The V end lost 1 base, the J end lost 6 bases, and 15 bases lay between the germline ends. The CDR3 here is CASSLEGQGRAEAFF. In DNA form, the CDR3 reads TGTGCCAGCAGCTTAGAGGGCCAGGGACGGGCTGAAGCTTTCTTT. The full variable domain, with the rest looked up from reference TRBV7-9 and TRBJ1-1, is DTGVSQNPRHKITKRGQNVTFRCDPISEHNRLYWYRQTLGQGPEFLTYFQNEAQLEKSRLLSDRFSAERPKGSFSTLEIQRTEQGDSAMYLCASSLEGQGRAEAFFGQGTRLTVV.

There are a few counts of this clonotype. V gene TRBV5-1 combines with J gene TRBJ2-3; D perhaps matches TRBD2 (6 bases). Trimming cost V 2 bases and J 2 bases, with 12 bases left between them. Looked up from germline, CDR1 is SGHRS and CDR2 is YFSETQ. The CDR3 runs to 15 residues. This chain's CDR3 is CASSLGAGTTDTQYF. The CDR3 nucleotides read TGCGCCAGCAGCTTAGGTGCGGGGACCACAGATACGCAGTATTTT.

This clonotype was observed a few times. V and J are TRBV12-3 or TRBV12-4 and TRBJ1-2, with D unresolved. This CDR3 comprises 12 residues. Between the trimmed V and J ends, which lost 5 bases and 7 bases, there was a span of 11 bases. CDR3 DNA: TGTGCCAGCAGTCCAGGAGCGCCTGGCTACACCTTC. This codes for CASSPGAPGYTF.

This clonotype was seen more than once but under ten times. The V gene is TRBV7-3, the J gene TRBJ2-7, with unresolved D. Between the trimmed V and J ends, which lost 2 bases and 5 bases, there was a span of 10 bases. Germline V gene data show CDR1 as SGHTA and CDR2 as FQGTGA. This CDR3 is 13 amino acids long. The CDR3 DNA follows: TGTGCCAGCAGCTTAGACTCCTACGACGAGCAGTACTTC. It specifies CASSLDSYDEQYF.

This clonotype was detected a few times. The chain uses TRBV4-1 and TRBJ2-3, with 8 positions matching TRBD2. Germline CDR1 reads MGHRA; CDR2 reads YSYEKL. Unmatched junction bases numbered 3, after V lost 1 base and J lost 3 bases. There are 15 residues in the CDR3. The CDR3 loop is CASSQGGLETDTQYF. As DNA, the CDR3 is TGCGCCAGCAGCCAAGGGGGACTAGAAACAGATACGCAGTATTTT.

This clonotype was found a few times. V usage is TRBV27 and J usage is TRBJ1-1; D ambiguous. Trimming shortened V by 7 bases and J by 7 bases, and 13 bases separated the two germline ends. CDR3 length equals 12 residues. Per germline, CDR1 MNHEY and CDR2 SMNVEV (reference sequence). The CDR3 nucleotides are TGTGCCAGCATGGTGGTCGGAAGTGAAGCTTTCTTT. The encoded protein is CASMVVGSEAFF.

A note on this clonotype: At one end, the junction sequence differs from germline, possibly due to a read error. V gene TRBV20-1 combines with J gene TRBJ1-5; no clear D gene. Germline CDR1 DFQATT, CDR2 SNEGSKA (reference sequence). The CDR3 has 14 amino acids. The CDR3 DNA follows: TGCAGTGCCCGTCGGGGAGATAGCAATAAGCCCCAGCATTTT. This sequence encodes CSARRGDSNKPQHF.

This clonotype was seen more than once but under ten times. CDR3 in amino acids: CSAYDGNYGYTF. The CDR3 DNA reads as TGCAGTGCCTACGACGGTAACTATGGCTACACCTTC. The J gene is TRBJ1-2, the V gene TRBV20-1; D not resolved. CDR1 and CDR2 from the germline V gene are DFQATT and SNEGSKA (reference sequence). V was cut by 6 bases and J by 1 base, with 9 bases left in between. The CDR3 extends over 12 amino acids.